This record covers a single TCR beta chain. What it binds is unknown. This entry comes from a study of OX40 agonist ivuxolimab in advanced cancers. Study results and limitations: Researchers report that CD8+ T cells had, on average, more expanded clones than CD4+.

Clones were sequenced by immunoSEQ multiplex PCR, and TCRdb holds only the in-frame ones, with some missing. The profile shows 70,000 to 90,000 clones, about 82% of them singletons. Trimming took 3 bases from V and 6 from J; bases not matched to a gene: 12. Germline CDR1 reads KGHSH; CDR2 reads LQKENI. CDR3 length: 17 amino acids. The rearrangement uses TRBV18 and TRBJ2-1; 9 bases are shared with TRBD1. The receptor was derived from an adult with an advanced solid tumor such as melanoma, head and neck, liver or kidney cancer. Sample: CD4+ or CD8+ T cells sorted from blood, taken in a trial of the OX40 agonist ivuxolimab. The CDR3 protein is CASSPQTPGQGSNEQFF. DNA of the CDR3: TGTGCCAGCTCACCTCAAACACCGGGACAGGGAAGCAATGAGCAGTTCTTC.